The sequence of this T cell receptor beta chain was determined in a study of blood T cell repertoires in COVID-19. Study as a whole: The samples span acute and convalescent COVID-19 from the United States, Italy and Spain. In each case, the material was cDNA or gDNA derived from T cells, B-cell-depleted T cells, or PBMCs.

Study processing details: Amplified reference gene primers provided the basis for estimating nucleated cell counts. Clones were sequenced by immunoSEQ multiplex PCR, and TCRdb holds only the in-frame ones, with some missing. Clone size and V and J calls were adopted from that table, with D and trimming inferred from the DNA. This repertoire shows 200,000 to 300,000 clones, 65% to 85% found once; its top ten account for roughly 5%. Germline CDR1 is MGHDK and CDR2 is SYGVNS. The CDR3 is made up of 15 amino acids. V lost 3 bases to trimming and J lost 2 bases, with 13 bases between them. The sequenced sample consisted of peripheral blood. The TCR comes from a human donor in a cohort sampled during active COVID-19. The rearrangement links TRBV25-1 to TRBJ2-5; TRBD1 might be the D (6 bases). CDR3 in amino acids: CASSEGGQLQETQYF. CDR3 in DNA: TGTGCCAGCAGTGAGGGTGGACAGCTTCAAGAGACCCAGTACTTC.